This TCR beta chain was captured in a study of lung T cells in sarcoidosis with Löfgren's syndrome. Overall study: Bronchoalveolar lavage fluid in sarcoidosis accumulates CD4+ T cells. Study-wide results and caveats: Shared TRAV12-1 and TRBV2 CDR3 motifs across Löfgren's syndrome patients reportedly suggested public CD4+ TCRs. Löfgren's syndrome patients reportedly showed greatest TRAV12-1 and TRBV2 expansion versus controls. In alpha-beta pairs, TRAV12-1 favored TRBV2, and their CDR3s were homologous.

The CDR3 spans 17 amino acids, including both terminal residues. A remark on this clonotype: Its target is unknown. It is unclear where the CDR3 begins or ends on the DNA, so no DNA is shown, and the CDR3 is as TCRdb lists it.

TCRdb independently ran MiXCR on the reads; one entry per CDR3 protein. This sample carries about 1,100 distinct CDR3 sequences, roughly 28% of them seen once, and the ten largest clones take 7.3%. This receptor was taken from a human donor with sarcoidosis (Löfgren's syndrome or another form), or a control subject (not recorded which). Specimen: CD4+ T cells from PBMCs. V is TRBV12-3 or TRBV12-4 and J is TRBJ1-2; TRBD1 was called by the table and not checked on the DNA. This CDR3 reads CAGSSAMRGPPNYGCTF.